This T cell receptor (beta chain) was sequenced for a study of blood T cell repertoires in COVID-19. V lost 5 bases and J lost 6; bases outside the gene matches: 12. Germline-derived CDR1 and CDR2 are KGHDR and SFDVKD. The CDR3 length is 16 residues. Profiling relied on immunoSEQ multiplex PCR, and the TCRdb table lists in-frame clones only, not all of them. The sample records approximately 170,000 clones, around nine tenths being singletons. This clone was counted a single time. This sequence joins TRBV24-1 and TRBJ2-1; 7 bases are a match to TRBD2. The sequence was collected from a man aged 18 to 35 with active or convalescent COVID-19. Sequencing was performed on peripheral blood. The CDR3 nucleotides read TGTGCCACCAGTGGCTACTCGAGGGAGGGGTCCAATGAGCAGTTCTTC. Its translation is CATSGYSREGSNEQFF.